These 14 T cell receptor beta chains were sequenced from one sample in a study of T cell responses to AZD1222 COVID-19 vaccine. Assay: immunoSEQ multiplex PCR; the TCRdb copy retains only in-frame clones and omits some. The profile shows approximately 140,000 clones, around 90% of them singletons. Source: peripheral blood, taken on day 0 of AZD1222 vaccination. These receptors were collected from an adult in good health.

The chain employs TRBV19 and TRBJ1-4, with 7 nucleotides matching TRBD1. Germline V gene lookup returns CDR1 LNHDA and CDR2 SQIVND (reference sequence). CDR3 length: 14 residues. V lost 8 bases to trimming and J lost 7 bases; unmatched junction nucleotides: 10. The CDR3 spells CASAPQGSSEKLFF. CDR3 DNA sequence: TGTGCCAGTGCTCCACAGGGGAGTAGTGAAAAACTGTTTTTT.

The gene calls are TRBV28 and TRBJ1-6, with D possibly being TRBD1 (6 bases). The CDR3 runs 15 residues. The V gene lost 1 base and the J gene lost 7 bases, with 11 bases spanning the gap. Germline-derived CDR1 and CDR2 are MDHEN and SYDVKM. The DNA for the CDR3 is TGTGCCAGCAGTTTATTACAGGGAAGGAATTCACCCCTCCACTTT. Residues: CASSLLQGRNSPLHF.

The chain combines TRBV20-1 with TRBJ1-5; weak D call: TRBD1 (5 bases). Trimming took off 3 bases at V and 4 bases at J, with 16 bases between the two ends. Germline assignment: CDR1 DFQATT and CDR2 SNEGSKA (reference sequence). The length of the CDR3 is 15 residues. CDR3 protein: CSASPGTGFNQPQHF. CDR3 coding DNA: TGCAGTGCTAGTCCCGGGACGGGGTTTAATCAGCCCCAGCATTTT.

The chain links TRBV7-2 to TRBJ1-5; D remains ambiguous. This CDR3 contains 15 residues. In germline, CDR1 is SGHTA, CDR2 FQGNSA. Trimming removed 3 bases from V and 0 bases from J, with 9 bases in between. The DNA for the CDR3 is TGTGCCAGCAGCTTGGGCAGTCATAGCAATCAGCCCCAGCATTTT. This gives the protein CASSLGSHSNQPQHF.

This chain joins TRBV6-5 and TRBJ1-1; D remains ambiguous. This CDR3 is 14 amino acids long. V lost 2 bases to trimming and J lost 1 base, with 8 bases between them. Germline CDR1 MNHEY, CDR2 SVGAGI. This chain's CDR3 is CASSYGRPNTEAFF. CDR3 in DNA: TGTGCCAGCAGTTACGGGAGGCCGAACACTGAAGCTTTCTTT.

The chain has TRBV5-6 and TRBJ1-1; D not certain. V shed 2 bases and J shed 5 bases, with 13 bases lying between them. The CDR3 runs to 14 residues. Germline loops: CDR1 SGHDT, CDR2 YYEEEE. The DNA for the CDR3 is TGTGCCAGCAGCTTTAAGGGCCAAGGAACTGAAGCTTTCTTT. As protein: CASSFKGQGTEAFF.

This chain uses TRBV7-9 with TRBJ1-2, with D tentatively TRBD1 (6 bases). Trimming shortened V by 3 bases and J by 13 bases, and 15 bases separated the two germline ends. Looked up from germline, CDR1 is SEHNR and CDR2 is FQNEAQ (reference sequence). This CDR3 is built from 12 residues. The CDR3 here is CASSLGAGDCTF. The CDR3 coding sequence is TGTGCCAGCAGCTTGGGGGCCGGCGATTGCACCTTC.

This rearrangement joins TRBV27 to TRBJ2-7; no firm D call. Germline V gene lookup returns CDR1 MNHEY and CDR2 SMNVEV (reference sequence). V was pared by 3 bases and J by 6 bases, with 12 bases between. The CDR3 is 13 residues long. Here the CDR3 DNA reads TGTGCCAGCAGTTTGAGACCCACAATCGAGCAGTACTTC. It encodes CASSLRPTIEQYF.

The CDR3 DNA follows: TGCGCCAGCAGCACTGTCGGAGGGAGAAACACCGGGGAGCTGTTTTTT. Translation: CASSTVGGRNTGELFF. V usage is TRBV5-1 and J usage is TRBJ2-2, with D perhaps matching TRBD2 (6 bases). Germline lookup yields CDR1 SGHRS and CDR2 YFSETQ. Trimming left V 4 bases short and J 2 bases short, with 15 bases between. The CDR3 contains 16 residues.

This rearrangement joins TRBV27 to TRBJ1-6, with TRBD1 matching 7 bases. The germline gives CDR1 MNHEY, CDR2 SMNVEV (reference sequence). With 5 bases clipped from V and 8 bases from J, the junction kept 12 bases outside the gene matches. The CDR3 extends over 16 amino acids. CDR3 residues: CASSETRQGTDSPLHF. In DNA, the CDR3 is TGTGCCAGCAGTGAGACAAGACAGGGTACGGATTCACCCCTCCACTTT.

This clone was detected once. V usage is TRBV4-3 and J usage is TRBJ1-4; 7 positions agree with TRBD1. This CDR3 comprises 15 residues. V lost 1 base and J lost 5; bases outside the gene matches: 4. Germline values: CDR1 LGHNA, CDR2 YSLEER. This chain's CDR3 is CASSQAGTENEKLFF. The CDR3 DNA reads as TGCGCCAGCAGCCAAGCGGGGACAGAAAATGAAAAACTGTTTTTT.

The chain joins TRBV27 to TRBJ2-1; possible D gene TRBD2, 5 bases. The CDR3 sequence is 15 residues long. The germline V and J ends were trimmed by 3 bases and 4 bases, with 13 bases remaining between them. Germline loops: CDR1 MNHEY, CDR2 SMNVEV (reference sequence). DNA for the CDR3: TGTGCCAGCAGTTTTAGCCTAGCCGGGTACAATGAGCAGTTCTTC. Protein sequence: CASSFSLAGYNEQFF.

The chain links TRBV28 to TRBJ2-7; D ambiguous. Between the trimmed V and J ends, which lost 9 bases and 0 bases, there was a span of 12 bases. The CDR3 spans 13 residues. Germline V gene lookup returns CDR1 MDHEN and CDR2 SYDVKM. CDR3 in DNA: TGTGCCAGTCAGGACGGAAACTCCTACGAGCAGTACTTC. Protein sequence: CASQDGNSYEQYF.

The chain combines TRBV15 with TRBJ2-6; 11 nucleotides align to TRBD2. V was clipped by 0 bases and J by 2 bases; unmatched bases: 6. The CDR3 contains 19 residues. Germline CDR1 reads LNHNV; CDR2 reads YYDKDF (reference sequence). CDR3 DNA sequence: TGTGCCACCAGCAGAGATCGAAGACTAGCGGGAACTGGGGCCAACGTCCTGACTTTC. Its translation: CATSRDRRLAGTGANVLTF.